This entry lists 16 T cell receptor beta chains sequenced from one sample in a study of T-cell memory formation after mild COVID-19. Each CDR3 protein gets one entry after TCRdb re-called the 5' RACE reads with MiXCR. Among hundreds of thousands of distinct CDR3 sequences listed, approximately 19% were seen once. Sequencing used PBMCs or a T cell subset sorted from them (not recorded which). Source of these receptors: an adult woman who had mild COVID-19 (a few samples of this study predate the infection). Cell type and time point are not known.

This clonotype has only a few counts. The chain recombines TRBV6-5 with TRBJ1-2, with TRBD1 identical over 10 bases. The V gene end was trimmed by 6 bases and the J gene end by 5 bases; junction bases not matched to a gene: 9. Germline V lookup: CDR1 MNHEY, CDR2 SVGAGI. The CDR3 has 15 amino acids. The CDR3: CASRGTGENRYGYTF. The CDR3 DNA is TGTGCCAGCAGAGGGACAGGGGAAAATCGGTATGGCTACACCTTC.

This clonotype has just a few counts. The rearrangement joins TRBV7-9 to TRBJ1-2; TRBD1 aligns across 9 bases. This CDR3 contains 17 residues. Germline CDR1 and CDR2: SEHNR and FQNEAQ (reference sequence). J was trimmed by 6 bases and V by 4 bases; bases with no gene match: 15. CDR3 sequence (DNA): TGTGCCAGCAGCTCATCCGGCGAGACAGGGGGAACGAATGGCTACACCTTC. It translates to CASSSSGETGGTNGYTF.

This clonotype turned up a few times. J is TRBJ2-7 and V is TRBV27; 9 positions match TRBD2. V dropped 0 bases and J dropped 2; count of bases not matched to a gene: 2. CDR3 size: 15 residues. Germline loops: CDR1 MNHEY, CDR2 SMNVEV (reference sequence). The CDR3 sequence: CASSLSRLAAYEQYF. The CDR3 DNA sequence: TGTGCCAGCAGTTTATCGAGACTAGCGGCCTACGAGCAGTACTTC.

This clonotype was seen only a few times. The chain uses TRBV20-1 and TRBJ2-1; 9 positions match TRBD2. This CDR3 has 14 amino acids. From germline, CDR1 is DFQATT and CDR2 SNEGSKA (reference sequence). The CDR3 region is CRPSSAGGYNEQFF. DNA for the CDR3: TGCAGGCCTTCTTCGGCGGGAGGGTACAATGAGCAGTTCTTC.

This clonotype was seen a handful of times. The chain uses TRBV4-2 and TRBJ1-1, with a tentative D call TRBD1 (5 bases). The CDR3 has 13 amino acids. CDR1 is LGHNA and CDR2 is YNFKEQ in the germline V gene. The V and J ends lost 1 base and 9 bases respectively, with 12 bases between them. The CDR3: CASSQGTLDKAFF. The CDR3 coding sequence is TGTGCCAGCAGCCAAGGGACACTGGATAAAGCTTTCTTT.

The rearrangement joins TRBV7-9 to TRBJ2-7; D perhaps matches TRBD2 (6 bases). Germline loops: CDR1 SEHNR, CDR2 FQNEAQ (reference sequence). Trimming took off 5 bases at V and 2 bases at J, with 16 bases between the two ends. The CDR3 covers 15 residues. The CDR3 nucleotides read TGTGCCAGCAGCGACGTACGGGAGAGCCCCTACGAGCAGTACTTC. It encodes CASSDVRESPYEQYF.

The gene calls are TRBV9 and TRBJ1-2; 7 bases agree with TRBD1. J was trimmed by 6 bases and V by 1 base; bases with no gene match: 3. Germline CDR1 and CDR2: SGDLS and YYNGEE. The CDR3 covers 13 residues. The CDR3 sequence: CASSVHQGDGYTF. The CDR3 nucleotides read TGTGCCAGCAGCGTACACCAGGGGGATGGCTACACCTTC.

This clonotype has more than one count but fewer than ten. The chain has TRBV30 and TRBJ2-5; no definite D call. The germline CDR1 and CDR2 sequences are GTSNPN and SVGIG (reference sequence). The CDR3 covers 13 residues. V was trimmed by 2 bases and J by 3 bases, leaving 10 bases between them. CDR3 sequence reads: CAWSSRSKETQYF. Written as DNA, the CDR3 is TGTGCCTGGAGTAGCAGGAGTAAAGAGACCCAGTACTTC.

The rearrangement links TRBV20-1 to TRBJ2-5, with 7 bases that match TRBD1. Germline values: CDR1 DFQATT, CDR2 SNEGSKA (reference sequence). The length of the CDR3 is 13 residues. The ends lost 3 bases at V and 3 bases at J; junction bases unmatched: 4. The CDR3 DNA is TGCAGTGCTAGGGCTACAGGGGAAGAGACCCAGTACTTC. As protein: CSARATGEETQYF.

In this sample, this clonotype turned up a few times. The rearrangement links TRBV5-5 to TRBJ2-3; D could derive from TRBD1 or TRBD2 (5 bases each). The CDR3 is 21 residues long. Trimming pared 1 base from V and 5 bases from J, leaving 32 bases between. Germline assignment: CDR1 SGHKS and CDR2 YYEKEE (reference sequence). In DNA, the CDR3 is TGTGCCAGCAGCTTGAAGGGTCTGGGGTTCCAGGGAGCGCCTCTAAGAGATACGCAGTATTTT. Amino acids: CASSLKGLGFQGAPLRDTQYF.

The chain joins TRBV7-9 to TRBJ1-1, with D hard to call. The length of the CDR3 is 12 residues. CDR1 is SEHNR and CDR2 is FQNEAQ in the germline V gene (reference sequence). Trimming stripped 6 bases from V and 7 bases from J, with 12 bases between. The CDR3 nucleotides are TGTGCCAGCAGGTGGCTGAAGGATGAAGCTTTCTTT. The encoded protein is CASRWLKDEAFF.

This chain uses TRBV4-1 with TRBJ1-5; D gene ambiguous. This CDR3 region has 16 residues. Per germline, CDR1 MGHRA and CDR2 YSYEKL. V was cut by 1 base and J by 7 bases, with 17 bases left in between. CDR3 sequence (DNA): TGCGCCAGCAGCCAAGGAATAGGAAGGTCGGAGCAGCCCCAGCATTTT. This sequence encodes CASSQGIGRSEQPQHF.

The CDR3 loop is CATSRDIQETQYF. Here the CDR3 DNA reads TGTGCCACCAGCAGAGATATACAAGAGACCCAGTACTTC. The chain links TRBV15 to TRBJ2-5; D gene uncertain. Germline V gives CDR1 LNHNV, CDR2 YYDKDF (reference sequence). The CDR3 length is 13 residues. Trimming shortened V by 0 bases and J by 2 bases, and 4 bases separated the two germline ends.

The table lists this clonotype with many counts. This chain uses TRBV24-1 with TRBJ2-2; D remains unclear. CDR1 is KGHDR and CDR2 is SFDVKD in the germline V gene. V lost 3 bases and J lost 0, with 13 bases in between. The CDR3 is 17 amino acids. As DNA, the CDR3 is TGTGCCACCAGTGATCCGGTTGCTCAGGCGAACACCGGGGAGCTGTTTTTT. Translation: CATSDPVAQANTGELFF.

The gene calls are TRBV20-1 and TRBJ2-1, with D perhaps matching TRBD1 or TRBD2 (6 bases each). The CDR3 loop spans 18 amino acids. V was clipped by 0 bases and J by 8 bases, with 26 bases between them. Looked up from germline, CDR1 is DFQATT and CDR2 is SNEGSKA (reference sequence). CDR3 region: CSARDPGPGGRPGDEQFF. DNA of the CDR3: TGCAGTGCTAGAGACCCCGGTCCCGGGGGCCGTCCCGGCGATGAGCAGTTCTTC.

This clonotype has a handful of counts. The junction departs from the called germline gene at one end, perhaps through a read error. The V and J genes are TRBV6-5 and TRBJ1-1; tentative D call: TRBD1 (6 bases). The CDR3 runs 15 residues. CDR1 is MNHEY, CDR2 SVGAGI, per germline. The CDR3 region is CASSYSAEGGTGAFF. For the CDR3, the DNA is TGTGCCAGCAGTTACTCAGCAGAGGGGGGAACTGGAGCTTTCTTT.